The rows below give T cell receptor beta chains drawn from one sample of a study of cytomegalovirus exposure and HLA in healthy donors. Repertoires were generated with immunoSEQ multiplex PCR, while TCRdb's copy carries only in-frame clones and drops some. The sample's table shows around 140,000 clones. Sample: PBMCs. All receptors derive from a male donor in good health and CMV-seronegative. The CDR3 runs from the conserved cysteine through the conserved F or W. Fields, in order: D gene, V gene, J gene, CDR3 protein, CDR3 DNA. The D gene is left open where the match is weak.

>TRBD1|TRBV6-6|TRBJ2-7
CASSFNTGVEQYF
TGTGCCAGCAGTTTCAACACAGGGGTCGAGCAGTACTTC
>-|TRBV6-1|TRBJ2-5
CASSEQQETQYF
TGTGCCAGCTCCGAACAGCAAGAGACCCAGTACTTC
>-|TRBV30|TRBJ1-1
CAWSALTEAFF
TGTGCCTGGAGTGCTCTCACTGAAGCTTTCTTT
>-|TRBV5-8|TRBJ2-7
CASSTERDSYEQYF
TGTGCCAGCAGCACCGAGAGAGACTCCTACGAGCAGTACTTC
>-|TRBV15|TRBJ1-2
CATSTVRRQYGYTF
TGTGCCACCAGCACCGTAAGGAGGCAGTATGGCTACACCTTC
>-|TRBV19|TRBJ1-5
CASNSVRAQPQHF
TGTGCCAGTAACTCGGTGCGGGCGCAGCCCCAGCATTTT
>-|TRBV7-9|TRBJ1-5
CASSRWDTNRAYSNQPQHF
TGTGCCAGCAGCCGATGGGACACTAACCGGGCCTATAGCAATCAGCCCCAGCATTTT
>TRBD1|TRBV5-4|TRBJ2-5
CASSNGQVQETQYF
TGTGCCAGCAGCAATGGACAGGTCCAAGAGACCCAGTACTTC
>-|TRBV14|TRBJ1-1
CASSLKNTEAFF
TGTGCCAGCAGCCTCAAGAACACTGAAGCTTTCTTT
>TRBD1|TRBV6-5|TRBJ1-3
CASSRARGPGNTIYF
TGTGCCAGCAGTCGGGCCAGGGGGCCTGGAAACACCATATATTTT